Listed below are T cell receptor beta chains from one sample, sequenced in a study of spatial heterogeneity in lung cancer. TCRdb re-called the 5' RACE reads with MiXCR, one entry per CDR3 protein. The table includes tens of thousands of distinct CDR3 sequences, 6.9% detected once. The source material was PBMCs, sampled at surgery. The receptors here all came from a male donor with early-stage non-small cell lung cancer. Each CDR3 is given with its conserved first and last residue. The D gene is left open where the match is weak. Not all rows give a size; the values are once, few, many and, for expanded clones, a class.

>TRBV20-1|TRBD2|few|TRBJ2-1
TGCAGTGCTCAGCGGGAGGGCCCCTACAATGAGCAGTTCTTC
CSAQREGPYNEQFF
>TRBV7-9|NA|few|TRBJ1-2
TGTGCCAGCAGCTTAGGCCGCAGGGAAGATGGCTACACCTTC
CASSLGRREDGYTF
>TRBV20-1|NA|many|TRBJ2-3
TGCAGTGCTTCTTCTTGGGACTTCACAGATACGCAGTATTTT
CSASSWDFTDTQYF
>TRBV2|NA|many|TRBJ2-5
TGTGCCAGCAGTGAAGTTGAAATGAATTGGACGTGGGAGACCCAGTACTTC
CASSEVEMNWTWETQYF
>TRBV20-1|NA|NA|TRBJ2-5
TGCAGTGCTAGAAGCCTGCCCCAGACCCAGTACTTC
CSARSLPQTQYF
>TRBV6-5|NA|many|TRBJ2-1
TGTGCCAGCAGCCCCGGGTTACTAGCCGGCTACAATGAGCAGTTCTTC
CASSPGLLAGYNEQFF
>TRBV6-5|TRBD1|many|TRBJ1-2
TGTGCCACCGTACAAGACAGGGGGCTTAACTATGGCTACACCTTC
CATVQDRGLNYGYTF
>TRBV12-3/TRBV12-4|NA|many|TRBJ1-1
TGTGCCAGCAGTTTCAGGCCCTCGTCCCGTTGGTCGAACACTGAAGCTTTCTTT
CASSFRPSSRWSNTEAFF
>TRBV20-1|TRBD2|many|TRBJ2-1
TGCAGTGCTAGGGCGCCTATACCGGGACTAGTCCGCAATGAGCAGTTCTTC
CSARAPIPGLVRNEQFF
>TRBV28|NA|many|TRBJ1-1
TGTGCCAGCAGTTTAGGAGGCATGAACACTGAAGCTTTCTTT
CASSLGGMNTEAFF
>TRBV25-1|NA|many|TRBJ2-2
TGTGCCAGCAAGTTCGGTTCCGGGGAGCTGTTTTTT
CASKFGSGELFF